One T cell receptor (beta chain) is described in this entry. The target antigen is unknown. The germline gives CDR1 MNHNS, CDR2 SASEGT. This CDR3 spans 13 amino acids. The TCR beta cDNA came from 5'RACE template switching with UMIs. For each CDR3 protein, TCRdb gives one entry from its re-call of the 5' RACE reads, without DNA. In all, the sample yields roughly 110,000 distinct CDR3 sequences. This specimen belongs to a study of T cells expressing NK-cell markers. General study results and limits: Roughly six of the donors carried dominant NKG2C+ clonotypes that took up 1.0-7.0% of their CD8+ T cells. Whether expanded NKG2C+ T cell clones were HCMV specific stayed uncertain. Topping the CD3+CD56-NKG2C+ fraction as well were these clonotypes, in a few donors.

This chain connects TRBV6-1 to TRBJ1-1. This TCR came from a woman aged 18 to 69 in good health. Material: blood T cells: a sorted CD56 or NKG2C T cell subset, CD4+ or CD8+ T cells, or bulk PBMC T cells (not recorded which). CDR3 residues: CASQTGALTEAFF.